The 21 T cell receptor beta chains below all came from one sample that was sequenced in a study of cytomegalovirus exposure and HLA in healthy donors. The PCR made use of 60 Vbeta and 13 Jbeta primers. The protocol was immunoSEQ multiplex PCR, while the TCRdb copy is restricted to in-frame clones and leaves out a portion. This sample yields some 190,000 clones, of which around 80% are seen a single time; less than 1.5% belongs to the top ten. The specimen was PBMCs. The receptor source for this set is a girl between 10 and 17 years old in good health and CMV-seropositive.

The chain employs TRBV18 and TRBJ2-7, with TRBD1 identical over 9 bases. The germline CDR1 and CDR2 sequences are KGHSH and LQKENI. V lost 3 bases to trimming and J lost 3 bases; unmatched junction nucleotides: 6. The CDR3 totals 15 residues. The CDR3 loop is CASSPGQGLIYEQYF. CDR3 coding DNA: TGTGCCAGCTCACCGGGACAGGGCCTGATCTACGAGCAGTACTTC.

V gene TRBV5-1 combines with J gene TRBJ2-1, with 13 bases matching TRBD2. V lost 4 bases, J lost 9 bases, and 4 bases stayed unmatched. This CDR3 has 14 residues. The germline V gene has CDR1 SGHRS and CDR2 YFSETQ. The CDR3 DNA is TGCGCCAGCAGCCCAACTAGCGGGAGGGGTGAGCAGTTCTTC. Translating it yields CASSPTSGRGEQFF.

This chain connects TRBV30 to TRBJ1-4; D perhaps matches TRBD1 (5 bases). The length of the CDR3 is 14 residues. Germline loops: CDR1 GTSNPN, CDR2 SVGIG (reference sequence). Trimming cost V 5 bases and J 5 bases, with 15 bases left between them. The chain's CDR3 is CAWARQRGNEKLFF. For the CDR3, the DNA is TGTGCCTGGGCTAGACAGCGGGGAAATGAAAAACTGTTTTTT.

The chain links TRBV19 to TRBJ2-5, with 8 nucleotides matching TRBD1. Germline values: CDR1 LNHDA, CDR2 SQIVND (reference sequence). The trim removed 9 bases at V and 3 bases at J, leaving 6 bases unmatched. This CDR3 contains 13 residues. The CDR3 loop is CASSQGGEETQYF. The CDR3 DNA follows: TGTGCCAGCTCACAGGGGGGTGAAGAGACCCAGTACTTC.

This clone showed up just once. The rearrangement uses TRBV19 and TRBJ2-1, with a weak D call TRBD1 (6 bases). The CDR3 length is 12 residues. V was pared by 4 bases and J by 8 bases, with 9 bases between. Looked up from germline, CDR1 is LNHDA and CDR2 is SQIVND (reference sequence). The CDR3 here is CASSTQGYEQFF. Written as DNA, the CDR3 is TGTGCCAGTAGTACACAGGGTTATGAGCAGTTCTTC.

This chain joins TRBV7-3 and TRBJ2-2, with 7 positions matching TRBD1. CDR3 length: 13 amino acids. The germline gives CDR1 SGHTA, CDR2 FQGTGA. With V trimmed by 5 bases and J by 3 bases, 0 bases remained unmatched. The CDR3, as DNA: TGTGCCAGCAGCGGACAGGACACCGGGGAGCTGTTTTTT. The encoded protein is CASSGQDTGELFF.

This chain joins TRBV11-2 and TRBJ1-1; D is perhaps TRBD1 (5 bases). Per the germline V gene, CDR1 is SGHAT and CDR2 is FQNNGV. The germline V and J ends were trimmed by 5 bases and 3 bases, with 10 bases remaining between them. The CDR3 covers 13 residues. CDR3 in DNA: TGTGCCAGCAGCCGGTTAGGGGACACTGAAGCTTTCTTT. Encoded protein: CASSRLGDTEAFF.

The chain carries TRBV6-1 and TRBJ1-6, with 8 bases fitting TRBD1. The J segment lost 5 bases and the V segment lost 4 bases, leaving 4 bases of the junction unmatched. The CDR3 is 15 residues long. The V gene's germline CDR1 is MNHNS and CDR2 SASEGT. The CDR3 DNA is TGTGCCAGCAGTGCCCAGACAGGGGATAATTCACCCCTCCACTTT. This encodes CASSAQTGDNSPLHF.

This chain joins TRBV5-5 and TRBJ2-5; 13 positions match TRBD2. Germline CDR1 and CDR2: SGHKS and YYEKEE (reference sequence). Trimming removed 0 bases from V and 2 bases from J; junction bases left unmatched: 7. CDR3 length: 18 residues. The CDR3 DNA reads TGTGCCAGCAGCTTGGACCCTAGACTAGCGGGAGGACAAGAGACCCAGTACTTC. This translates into CASSLDPRLAGGQETQYF.

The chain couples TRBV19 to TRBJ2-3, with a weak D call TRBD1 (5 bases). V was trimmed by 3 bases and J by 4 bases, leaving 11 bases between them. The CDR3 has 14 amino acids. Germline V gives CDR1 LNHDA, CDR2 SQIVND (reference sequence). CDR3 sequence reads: CASSIRLGPDTQYF. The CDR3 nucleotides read TGTGCCAGTAGTATCCGTCTGGGGCCAGATACGCAGTATTTT.

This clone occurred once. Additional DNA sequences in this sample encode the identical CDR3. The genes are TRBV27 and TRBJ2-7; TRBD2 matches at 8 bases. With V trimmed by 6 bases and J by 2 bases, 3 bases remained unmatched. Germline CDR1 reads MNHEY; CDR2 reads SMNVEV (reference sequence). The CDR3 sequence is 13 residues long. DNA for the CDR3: TGTGCCAGCAGCCGGGGGGGACCCTACGAGCAGTACTTC. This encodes CASSRGGPYEQYF.

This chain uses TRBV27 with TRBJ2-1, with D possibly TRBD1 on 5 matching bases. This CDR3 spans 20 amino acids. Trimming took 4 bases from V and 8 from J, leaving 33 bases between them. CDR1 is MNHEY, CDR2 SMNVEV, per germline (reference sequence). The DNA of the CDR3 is TGTGCCAGCAGTTCTTATCTCGCAGGGTATAGGGCGGCTCAAGGGTATGAGCAGTTCTTC. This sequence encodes CASSSYLAGYRAAQGYEQFF.

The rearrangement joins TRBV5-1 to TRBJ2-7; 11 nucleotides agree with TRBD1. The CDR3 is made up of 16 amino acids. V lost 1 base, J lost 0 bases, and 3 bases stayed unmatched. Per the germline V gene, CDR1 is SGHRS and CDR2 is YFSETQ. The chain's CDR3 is CASSLWTGGGSYEQYF. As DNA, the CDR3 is TGCGCCAGCAGCTTGTGGACAGGGGGCGGCTCCTACGAGCAGTACTTC.

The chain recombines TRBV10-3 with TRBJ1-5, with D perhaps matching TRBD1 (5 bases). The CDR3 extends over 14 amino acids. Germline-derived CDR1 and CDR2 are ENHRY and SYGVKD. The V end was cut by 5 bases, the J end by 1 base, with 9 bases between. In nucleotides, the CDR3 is TGTGCCATCAGTTGGGGGGAGAGCAATCAGCCCCAGCATTTT. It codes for CAISWGESNQPQHF.

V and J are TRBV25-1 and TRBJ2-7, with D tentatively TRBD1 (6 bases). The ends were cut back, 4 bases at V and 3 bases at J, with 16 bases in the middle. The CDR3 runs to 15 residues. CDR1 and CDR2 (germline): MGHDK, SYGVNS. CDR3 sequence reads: CASSAPRTRGYEQYF. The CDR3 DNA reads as TGTGCCAGCAGTGCCCCCAGGACCAGGGGCTACGAGCAGTACTTC.

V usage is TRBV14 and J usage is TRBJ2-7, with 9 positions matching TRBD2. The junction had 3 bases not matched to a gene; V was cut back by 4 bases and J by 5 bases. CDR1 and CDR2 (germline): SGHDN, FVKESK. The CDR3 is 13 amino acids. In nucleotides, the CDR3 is TGTGCCAGCAGCCGAGGACTAGCGAACGAGCAGTACTTC. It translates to CASSRGLANEQYF.

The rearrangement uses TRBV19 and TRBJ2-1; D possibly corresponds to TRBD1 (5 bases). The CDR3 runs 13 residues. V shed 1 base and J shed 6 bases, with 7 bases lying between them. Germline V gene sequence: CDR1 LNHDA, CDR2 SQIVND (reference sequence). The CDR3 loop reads CASSIGQGNEQFF. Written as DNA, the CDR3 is TGTGCCAGTAGTATAGGGCAGGGCAATGAGCAGTTCTTC.

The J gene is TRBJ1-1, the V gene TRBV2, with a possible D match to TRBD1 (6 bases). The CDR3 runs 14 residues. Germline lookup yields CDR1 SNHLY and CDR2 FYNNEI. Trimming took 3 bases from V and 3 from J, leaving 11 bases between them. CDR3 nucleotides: TGTGCCAGCAGTGACGGGCAGGGGCACACTGAAGCTTTCTTT. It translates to CASSDGQGHTEAFF. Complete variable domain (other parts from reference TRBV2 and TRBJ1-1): EPEVTQTPSHQVTQMGQEVILRCVPISNHLYFYWYRQILGQKVEFLVSFYNNEISEKSEIFDDQFSVERPDGSNFTLKIRSTKLEDSAMYFCASSDGQGHTEAFFGQGTRLTVV.

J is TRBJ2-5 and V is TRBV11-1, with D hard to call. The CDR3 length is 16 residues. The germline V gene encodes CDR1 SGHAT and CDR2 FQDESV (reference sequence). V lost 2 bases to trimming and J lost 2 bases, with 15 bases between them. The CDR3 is CASSLSLVHAQETQYF. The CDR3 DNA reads TGTGCCAGCAGCTTAAGTCTAGTCCATGCGCAAGAGACCCAGTACTTC. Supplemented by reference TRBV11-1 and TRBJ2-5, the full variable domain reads EAEVAQSPRYKITEKSQAVAFWCDPISGHATLYWYRQILGQGPELLVQFQDESVVDDSQLPKDRFSAERLKGVDSTLKIQPAELGDSAMYLCASSLSLVHAQETQYFGPGTRLLVL.

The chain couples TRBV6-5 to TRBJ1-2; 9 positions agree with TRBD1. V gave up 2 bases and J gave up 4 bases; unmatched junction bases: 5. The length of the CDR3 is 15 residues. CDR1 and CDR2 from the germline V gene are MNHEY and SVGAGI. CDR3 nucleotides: TGTGCCAGCAGTTACCCGGGACAGGGCCTCTATGGCTACACCTTC. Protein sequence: CASSYPGQGLYGYTF.

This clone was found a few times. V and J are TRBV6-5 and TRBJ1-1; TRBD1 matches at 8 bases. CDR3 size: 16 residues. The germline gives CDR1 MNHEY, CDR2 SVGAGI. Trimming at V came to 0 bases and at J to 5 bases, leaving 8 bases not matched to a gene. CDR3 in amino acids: CASSYSPGGAKTEAFF. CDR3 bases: TGTGCCAGCAGTTACTCCCCAGGGGGCGCGAAGACTGAAGCTTTCTTT.